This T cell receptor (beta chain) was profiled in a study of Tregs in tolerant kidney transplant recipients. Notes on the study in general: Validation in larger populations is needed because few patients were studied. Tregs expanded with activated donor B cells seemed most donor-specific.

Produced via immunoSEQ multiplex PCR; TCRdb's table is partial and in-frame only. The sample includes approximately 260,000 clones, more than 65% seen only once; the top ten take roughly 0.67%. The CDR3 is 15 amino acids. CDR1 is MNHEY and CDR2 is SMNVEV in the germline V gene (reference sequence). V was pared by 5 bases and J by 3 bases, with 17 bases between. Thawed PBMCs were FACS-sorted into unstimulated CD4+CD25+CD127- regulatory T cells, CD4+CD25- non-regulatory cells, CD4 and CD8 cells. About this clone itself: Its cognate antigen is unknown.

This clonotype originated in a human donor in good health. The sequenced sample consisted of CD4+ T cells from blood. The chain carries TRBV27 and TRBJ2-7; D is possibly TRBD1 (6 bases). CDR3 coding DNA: TGTGCCAGCAGTCCTCCCCGGGGACAAAGCTACGAGCAGTACTTC. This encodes CASSPPRGQSYEQYF.